This T cell receptor beta chain was captured by sequencing in a study of CD8 T cells in ankylosing spondylitis. By share, this clonotype counts as large. Its antigen is still unknown. Germline CDR1 reads KGHSH; CDR2 reads LQKENI. CDR3 length: 13 amino acids. After removal of 3 bases from V and 4 bases from J, the junction contained 2 bases not matched to a gene. 5'-RACE, quantitative and with molecular barcodes, yielded the TCR beta libraries. Via MiXCR, TCRdb re-called the 5' RACE reads, giving one row per CDR3 protein. This table holds about 140,000 distinct CDR3 sequences, roughly 8% found once. Study results and limitations: The study looked at matched synovial fluid samples from ankylosing spondylitis patients. Disease-linked clones were reported to be significantly enriched there. Characteristic, it appeared, of ankylosing spondylitis blood was a TCR beta motif of about eight highly homologous variants.

The genes are TRBV18 and TRBJ1-2, with TRBD1 matching 7 bases. This receptor was identified in a male donor with ankylosing spondylitis. Source material: synovial fluid, either unsorted or a sorted T cell fraction (not recorded which). Here the CDR3 DNA reads TGTGCCAGCTCACCTGACAGGGCCTATGGCTACACCTTC. The encoded protein is CASSPDRAYGYTF.